A single sample gave rise to the 16 T cell receptor beta chains below, sequenced in a study of cytomegalovirus exposure and HLA in healthy donors. PCR employed 60 Vbeta and 13 Jbeta primers. The data were produced by immunoSEQ multiplex PCR, yet TCRdb's version contains in-frame clones alone and is incomplete. The sample lists 150,000 to 200,000 clones; more than 75% were seen once. Sequenced sample: PBMCs. The receptors originated from a girl aged 5-17 years in good health and CMV-seropositive.

This clone has only a few counts. The V and J genes are TRBV29-1 and TRBJ1-2; D ambiguous. Germline assignment: CDR1 SQVTM and CDR2 ANQGSEA. The CDR3 has 11 residues. Trimming cost V 4 bases and J 8 bases, with 11 bases left between them. The CDR3 DNA follows: TGCAGCGTTGCTGAGGCAAAAGGCTACACCTTC. It translates to CSVAEAKGYTF.

The chain is built from TRBV7-2 and TRBJ2-7; D perhaps matches TRBD2 (5 bases). The V and J ends lost 3 bases and 6 bases respectively, with 12 bases between them. The CDR3 length is 13 residues. Germline CDR1 SGHTA, CDR2 FQGNSA. The CDR3 loop reads CASSFGPGSEQYF. The CDR3 bases are TGTGCCAGCAGCTTCGGCCCGGGGTCCGAGCAGTACTTC.

The chain has TRBV9 and TRBJ2-1; D may be TRBD2 (6 bases). In germline, CDR1 is SGDLS, CDR2 YYNGEE. The V end was cut by 5 bases, the J end by 2 bases, with 8 bases between. The CDR3 has 13 residues. This CDR3 reads CASSSGAYNEQFF. The DNA of the CDR3 is TGTGCCAGCAGTTCGGGGGCCTACAATGAGCAGTTCTTC.

The rearrangement uses TRBV7-2 and TRBJ1-1; D remains unclear. CDR1 and CDR2 (germline): SGHTA, FQGNSA. V was cut by 1 base and J by 0 bases, with 12 bases left in between. This CDR3 spans 16 amino acids. CDR3 nucleotides: TGTGCCAGCAGCTTAGACAGCCGAAGGATGAACACTGAAGCTTTCTTT. Amino acid sequence: CASSLDSRRMNTEAFF.

The V gene is TRBV7-6, the J gene TRBJ2-5; 12 nucleotides match TRBD2. The V gene's germline CDR1 is SGHVS and CDR2 FNYEAQ. There are 16 residues in the CDR3. V was pared by 3 bases and J by 5 bases, with 7 bases of the junction left unmatched. CDR3 in DNA: TGTGCCAGCAGCTTCCCTAGCGGGGGGGCCGGGGAGACCCAGTACTTC. Protein sequence: CASSFPSGGAGETQYF.

The chain employs TRBV28 and TRBJ1-2; no definite D call. Germline assignment: CDR1 MDHEN and CDR2 SYDVKM. The V gene lost 3 bases and the J gene lost 4 bases, with 12 bases spanning the gap. CDR3 size: 14 residues. CDR3 amino acids: CASSFHRGIYGYTF. In DNA, the CDR3 is TGTGCCAGCAGTTTTCACCGAGGGATCTATGGCTACACCTTC.

This rearrangement joins TRBV28 to TRBJ1-5; 7 bases are a match to TRBD1. CDR1 and CDR2 (germline): MDHEN, SYDVKM. CDR3 size: 13 residues. V lost 6 bases and J lost 7; bases outside the gene matches: 6. CDR3 DNA: TGTGCCAGCAGGGCGACAGGGAGACAGCCCCAGCATTTT. This sequence encodes CASRATGRQPQHF.

This chain connects TRBV14 to TRBJ2-3, with D possibly being TRBD1 (5 bases). V lost 0 bases to trimming and J lost 3 bases, with 22 bases between them. CDR1 and CDR2 from the germline V gene are SGHDN and FVKESK. The CDR3 contains 19 residues. CDR3 sequence: CASSQDSGLGRVRTDTQYF. The DNA for the CDR3 is TGTGCCAGCAGCCAAGATTCGGGTTTGGGCAGGGTGAGAACAGATACGCAGTATTTT.

The rearrangement joins TRBV7-2 to TRBJ2-4; D possibly corresponds to TRBD1 (7 bases). The CDR3 loop spans 15 amino acids. Looked up from germline, CDR1 is SGHTA and CDR2 is FQGNSA. The ends were cut back, 4 bases at V and 7 bases at J, with 17 bases in the middle. The CDR3 loop reads CASSYSGGQGNIQYF. CDR3 bases: TGTGCCAGCAGCTACTCAGGGGGGCAGGGGAACATTCAGTACTTC. The whole variable domain, remainder taken from reference TRBV7-2 and TRBJ2-4, is GAGVSQSPSNKVTEKGKDVELRCDPISGHTALYWYRQSLGQGLEFLIYFQGNSAPDKSGLPSDRFSAERTGGSVSTLTIQRTQQEDSAVYLCASSYSGGQGNIQYFGAGTRLSVL.

V gene TRBV9 combines with J gene TRBJ2-3; 15 nucleotides line up with TRBD2. Germline CDR1 is SGDLS and CDR2 is YYNGEE. The CDR3 is 19 amino acids. Losses at the gene ends were 3 bases for V and 2 bases for J; bases not matched to a gene: 10. CDR3 sequence reads: CASSARTSGRAGLTDTQYF. DNA of the CDR3: TGTGCCAGCAGCGCCCGGACTAGCGGGAGGGCCGGTCTCACAGATACGCAGTATTTT.

J is TRBJ2-3 and V is TRBV5-4; tentatively, D is TRBD1 (6 bases). V dropped 2 bases and J dropped 0 bases, with 10 bases sitting between them. The CDR3 sequence is 15 residues long. The germline V gene encodes CDR1 SGHNT and CDR2 YYREEE (reference sequence). The CDR3: CASSFFQGSTDTQYF. Written as DNA, the CDR3 is TGTGCCAGCAGCTTCTTCCAGGGGAGCACAGATACGCAGTATTTT.

The gene calls are TRBV6-6 and TRBJ2-1, with D maybe TRBD2 (6 bases). The CDR3 consists of 14 residues. Looked up from germline, CDR1 is MNHNY and CDR2 is SVGAGI (reference sequence). Trimming removed 4 bases from V and 0 bases from J, with 7 bases in between. CDR3 sequence: CASSWGDSYNEQFF. As DNA, the CDR3 is TGTGCCAGCAGTTGGGGGGACTCCTACAATGAGCAGTTCTTC.

This clone was seen only once. The rearrangement joins TRBV28 to TRBJ1-1; D unclear. The CDR3 spans 16 residues. Germline CDR1 MDHEN, CDR2 SYDVKM. Between the trimmed V and J ends, which lost 5 bases and 4 bases, there was a span of 20 bases. The CDR3 is CASSPHGYFPGTEAFF. CDR3 in DNA: TGTGCCAGCAGTCCTCACGGTTATTTTCCAGGCACTGAAGCTTTCTTT.

The rearrangement joins TRBV9 to TRBJ2-2, with 8 bases lining up with TRBD2. Per the germline V gene, CDR1 is SGDLS and CDR2 is YYNGEE. The V segment lost 4 bases and the J segment 6 bases; nucleotides outside the gene matches: 14. The CDR3 runs to 17 residues. The CDR3 spells CASSHRLGGGTPGELFF. The CDR3 DNA reads as TGTGCCAGCAGCCACCGCCTTGGCGGGGGGACCCCCGGGGAGCTGTTTTTT.

A few counts support this clone. This chain uses TRBV28 with TRBJ1-1; D uncertain. The CDR3 consists of 15 residues. The V end was cut by 3 bases, the J end by 6 bases, with 17 bases between. Germline V gene lookup returns CDR1 MDHEN and CDR2 SYDVKM. CDR3 sequence reads: CASSFFWLGGAEAFF. Written as DNA, the CDR3 is TGTGCCAGCAGTTTTTTTTGGCTCGGCGGGGCTGAAGCTTTCTTT.

V and J are TRBV18 and TRBJ1-4; tentative D call: TRBD1 (6 bases). Germline V lookup: CDR1 KGHSH, CDR2 LQKENI. The CDR3 contains 13 residues. Trimming removed 4 bases from V and 3 bases from J, with 6 bases in between. The CDR3 here is CASSQGANEKLFF. The CDR3 DNA follows: TGTGCCAGCTCACAGGGGGCTAATGAAAAACTGTTTTTT.